A selection of T cell receptor beta chains follows, all from one sample in a study of cytomegalovirus exposure and HLA in healthy donors. Repertoires were generated with immunoSEQ multiplex PCR, while TCRdb's copy carries only in-frame clones and drops some. The repertoire includes approximately 150,000 clones, 70% of them detected once, and under 5.5% sits in the top ten. Sequencing input: PBMCs. The receptors shown here come from a man between 18 and 29 years old in good health and CMV-seropositive. Both conserved end residues are part of each CDR3. The order of the fields is J gene, D gene, clone size, V gene, CDR3 DNA, CDR3 protein. D genes are given only for firm matches. Some rows have no size entry. The others give once, few or many, or a class for an expanded clone.

j_gene: TRBJ1-1
d_gene: TRBD1
abundance: -
v_gene: TRBV10-3
CDR3nt: TGTGCCATCAGGAGGGGGGACAGGAACACTGAAGCTTTCTTT
CDR3aa: CAIRRGDRNTEAFF

j_gene: TRBJ1-2
d_gene: -
abundance: -
v_gene: TRBV4-2
CDR3nt: TGTGCCAGCAGCCCGTCTGGGGGAGGAGAATTCTATGGCTACACCTTC
CDR3aa: CASSPSGGGEFYGYTF

j_gene: TRBJ2-1
d_gene: TRBD2
abundance: -
v_gene: TRBV5-1
CDR3nt: TGCGCCAGCAGCTTGGGACTAGCGGGAGGGAACAATGAGCAGTTCTTC
CDR3aa: CASSLGLAGGNNEQFF

j_gene: TRBJ2-5
d_gene: -
abundance: -
v_gene: TRBV5-4
CDR3nt: TGTGCCAGCAGCTTGATGTACAGCCAAGAGACCCAGTACTTC
CDR3aa: CASSLMYSQETQYF

j_gene: TRBJ2-3
d_gene: TRBD1
abundance: -
v_gene: TRBV19
CDR3nt: TGTGCCAGTAGTAGAACCGGACAGGGGCTACTTATGGGTACGCAGTATTTT
CDR3aa: CASSRTGQGLLMGTQYF

j_gene: TRBJ1-1
d_gene: -
abundance: -
v_gene: TRBV28
CDR3nt: TGTGCCAGCAGTCCCCAGACAGGTGCGGGTGGAACTGAAGCTTTCTTT
CDR3aa: CASSPQTGAGGTEAFF

j_gene: TRBJ2-1
d_gene: TRBD2
abundance: once
v_gene: TRBV11-3
CDR3nt: TGTGCCAGCAGCTTAGGGCTAGCGGGGGGGCGAACTGAGCAGTTCTTC
CDR3aa: CASSLGLAGGRTEQFF

j_gene: TRBJ1-4
d_gene: -
abundance: -
v_gene: TRBV21-1
CDR3nt: TGTGCCAGCAGCAAATTTTTCTCCCCAGGGTGCGAAAACCTGTTTTTT
CDR3aa: CASSKFFSPGCENLFF

j_gene: TRBJ2-3
d_gene: -
abundance: -
v_gene: TRBV2
CDR3nt: TGTGCCAGCAGTGTGGCTAGAATGCAGTATTTT
CDR3aa: CASSVARMQYF

j_gene: TRBJ1-6
d_gene: -
abundance: -
v_gene: TRBV7-9
CDR3nt: TGTGCCAGCAGCCGAAATGCAGGGGATAATTCACCCCTCCACTTT
CDR3aa: CASSRNAGDNSPLHF

j_gene: TRBJ1-1
d_gene: TRBD1
abundance: few
v_gene: TRBV30
CDR3nt: TGTGCCTGGAGCCGGGACAGGGGGAAGACTGAAGCTTTCTTT
CDR3aa: CAWSRDRGKTEAFF

j_gene: TRBJ1-3
d_gene: -
abundance: -
v_gene: TRBV9
CDR3nt: TGTGCCAGCAGCCCCCTGACTGACAGGTTCCTCTCTGGAAACACCATATATTTT
CDR3aa: CASSPLTDRFLSGNTIYF

j_gene: TRBJ1-1
d_gene: -
abundance: -
v_gene: TRBV19
CDR3nt: TGTGCCAGTAGACCAACGTGGGGCGCCACTGAAGCTTTCTTT
CDR3aa: CASRPTWGATEAFF

j_gene: TRBJ1-2
d_gene: TRBD1
abundance: -
v_gene: TRBV29-1
CDR3nt: TGCAGCATAACAGGGGCCAACTATGGCTACACCTTC
CDR3aa: CSITGANYGYTF

j_gene: TRBJ1-3
d_gene: -
abundance: -
v_gene: TRBV6-1
CDR3nt: TGTGCCAGCAGTGAAATTGGCCTTGGCGGAAACACCATATATTTT
CDR3aa: CASSEIGLGGNTIYF

j_gene: TRBJ2-6
d_gene: -
abundance: -
v_gene: TRBV7-2
CDR3nt: TGTGCCAGCAGCTTAGGGCGGTTCTCTGGGGCCAACGTCCTGACTTTC
CDR3aa: CASSLGRFSGANVLTF

j_gene: TRBJ1-3
d_gene: -
abundance: -
v_gene: TRBV6-5
CDR3nt: TGTGCCAGCAGTTACTCGGTTTCAGGGCCAAACACCATATATTTT
CDR3aa: CASSYSVSGPNTIYF

j_gene: TRBJ2-3
d_gene: TRBD2
abundance: -
v_gene: TRBV6-1
CDR3nt: TGTGCCAGCACGACTAGCGGGAGCACAGATACGCAGTATTTT
CDR3aa: CASTTSGSTDTQYF

j_gene: TRBJ1-5
d_gene: -
abundance: -
v_gene: TRBV10-3
CDR3nt: TGTGCCATCAGTGAGTCGGCAGGGAGGAGCAATCAGCCCCAGCATTTT
CDR3aa: CAISESAGRSNQPQHF

j_gene: TRBJ2-3
d_gene: -
abundance: once
v_gene: TRBV6-5
CDR3nt: TGTGCCAGCAGAACAGGGCTAGCGGGCACAGATACGCAGTATTTT
CDR3aa: CASRTGLAGTDTQYF

j_gene: TRBJ2-3
d_gene: -
abundance: -
v_gene: TRBV5-1
CDR3nt: TGCGCCAGCATCCCCGGCCAGGGGGGCGGCACAGATACGCAGTATTTT
CDR3aa: CASIPGQGGGTDTQYF

j_gene: TRBJ1-3
d_gene: -
abundance: once
v_gene: TRBV28
CDR3nt: TGTGCCAGCAGTTTAGGAGTCGGCAGGAGGAGCTCTGGAAACACCATATATTTT
CDR3aa: CASSLGVGRRSSGNTIYF